Presented here are 14 T cell receptor beta chains from one specimen sequenced in a study of T cells in Graves' hyperthyroidism and ophthalmopathy. What was amplified from RNA transcripts were TCR beta CDR3 regions. Primed by the HTBI set, a first-round RT-PCR was run on the TCR CDR3. TCRdb ran MiXCR on the multiplex PCR reads and lists one entry per CDR3 protein. This table holds hundreds of thousands of distinct CDR3 sequences, approximately 15% found once. The sequenced sample consisted of blood. Receptors originate from a woman between 25 and 40 years old with Graves' hyperthyroidism.

The chain links TRBV19 to TRBJ1-3; 7 positions match TRBD1. V was pared by 4 bases and J by 0 bases, with 6 bases of the junction left unmatched. There are 16 residues in the CDR3. CDR1 is LNHDA and CDR2 is SQIVND in the germline V gene (reference sequence). The CDR3 nucleotides read TGTGCCAGTAGTAGCGGACAGGCACTCTCTGGAAACACCATATATTTT. The encoded protein is CASSSGQALSGNTIYF.

V usage is TRBV28 and J usage is TRBJ2-4; D ambiguous. The V gene's germline CDR1 is MDHEN and CDR2 SYDVKM. This CDR3 contains 13 residues. V gave up 3 bases and J gave up 1 base, with 4 bases separating them. The CDR3 nucleotides are TGTGCCAGCAGTTTCGGGGCCAAAAACATTCAGTACTTC. Encoded protein: CASSFGAKNIQYF.

The chain links TRBV20-1 to TRBJ2-7, with 7 nucleotides matching TRBD1. The CDR3 sequence is 13 residues long. Germline CDR1 reads DFQATT; CDR2 reads SNEGSKA (reference sequence). The ends lost 6 bases at V and 2 bases at J; junction bases unmatched: 7. The chain's CDR3 is CSALGQTAYEQYF. For the CDR3, the DNA is TGCAGTGCCTTGGGACAGACAGCCTACGAGCAGTACTTC.

This clonotype has just a few counts. This may stem from a read error, because a much larger clone lies one nucleotide away. The CDR3 ends on some other residue instead of the conserved phenylalanine or tryptophan, so this is likely a read error. The chain couples TRBV6-5 to TRBJ2-5, with TRBD2 as a possible D gene (6 bases). V was cut by 2 bases and J by 0 bases, with 10 bases left in between. The CDR3 extends over 15 amino acids. Germline values: CDR1 MNHEY, CDR2 SVGAGI. DNA for the CDR3: TGTGCCAGCAGTTACGACGGGAGATACCAAGAGACCCAGTACCTC. Amino acid sequence: CASSYDGRYQETQYL.

This clonotype was seen only a few times. The chain combines TRBV6-1 with TRBJ2-7; 11 bases fit TRBD2. V lost 5 bases to trimming and J lost 4 bases; unmatched junction nucleotides: 13. The CDR3 consists of 17 residues. Germline assignment: CDR1 MNHNS and CDR2 SASEGT. The CDR3 DNA reads TGTGCCAGCAGTTCCCCCGGTTTAGCGGGAGGGAGTTACGAGCAGTACTTC. Its protein is CASSSPGLAGGSYEQYF.

This clonotype was recorded many times. J is TRBJ2-1 and V is TRBV20-1, with 12 bases fitting TRBD1. Trimming at V came to 3 bases and at J to 8 bases, leaving 8 bases not matched to a gene. The CDR3 is made up of 15 amino acids. Germline V gene lookup returns CDR1 DFQATT and CDR2 SNEGSKA (reference sequence). Written as DNA, the CDR3 is TGCAGTGCTAGCGACCGGGACAGGGGGCTGTATGAGCAGTTCTTC. Translated: CSASDRDRGLYEQFF.

The chain is built from TRBV20-1 and TRBJ2-1; 8 bases agree with TRBD2. The CDR3 is 14 residues long. V lost 3 bases to trimming and J lost 3 bases; unmatched junction nucleotides: 4. Germline CDR1 reads DFQATT; CDR2 reads SNEGSKA (reference sequence). The CDR3 region is CSASLGLGYNEQFF. Written as DNA, the CDR3 is TGCAGTGCTAGTTTGGGACTAGGCTACAATGAGCAGTTCTTC.

The rearrangement joins TRBV19 to TRBJ2-3; 11 nucleotides agree with TRBD2. The CDR3 runs 14 residues. The ends lost 7 bases at V and 4 bases at J; junction bases unmatched: 4. In germline, CDR1 is LNHDA, CDR2 SQIVND (reference sequence). As DNA, the CDR3 is TGTGCCAGTAAAGTAGCGGGAGGGTCAGATACGCAGTATTTT. It specifies CASKVAGGSDTQYF.

The J gene is TRBJ2-1, the V gene TRBV4-1; D is uncertain. V was clipped by 0 bases and J by 0 bases, with 15 bases between them. CDR1 and CDR2 (germline): MGHRA, YSYEKL. CDR3 size: 18 residues. The CDR3 here is CASSQETVSPVSYNEQFF. The CDR3 DNA sequence: TGCGCCAGCAGCCAAGAAACGGTCTCGCCTGTCTCCTACAATGAGCAGTTCTTC.

This chain uses TRBV5-8 with TRBJ1-4, with 7 bases matching TRBD1. This CDR3 spans 15 amino acids. V trimming: 1 base; J trimming: 4 bases; junction bases outside the gene matches: 4. Per the germline V gene, CDR1 is SGHTS and CDR2 is YDEGEE. CDR3 amino acids: CASSLLGTDNEKLFF. The DNA for the CDR3 is TGTGCCAGCAGCTTGCTCGGGACAGATAATGAAAAACTGTTTTTT.

As for this clonotype: This sequence may be a read error, since a much larger clone differs from it by one base. This rearrangement joins TRBV3-1 to TRBJ2-7, with 10 bases aligning to TRBD2. The V gene's germline CDR1 is LGHDT and CDR2 YNNKEL (reference sequence). The CDR3 spans 15 residues. CDR3: CTSSSAGGSVYEQYF. Here the CDR3 DNA reads TGTACCAGCAGCTCAGCGGGAGGGTCGGTTTACGAGCAGTACTTC.

This clonotype was observed a handful of times. The V gene is TRBV20-1, the J gene TRBJ2-1, with 11 bases aligning to TRBD2. The trim removed 0 bases at V and 6 bases at J, leaving 7 bases unmatched. CDR1 DFQATT and CDR2 SNEGSKA come from the germline V gene (reference sequence). CDR3 length: 16 residues. DNA of the CDR3: TGCAGTGCTAGAGATCTGGGTAGCGGGAGGGCCAATGAGCAGTTCTTC. Residues: CSARDLGSGRANEQFF.

There are many counts of this clonotype. The chain is built from TRBV11-2 and TRBJ2-2; perhaps TRBD2 as D (5 bases). The germline V and J ends were trimmed by 4 bases and 2 bases, with 14 bases remaining between them. CDR1 is SGHAT and CDR2 is FQNNGV in the germline V gene. This CDR3 is built from 16 residues. The CDR3 nucleotides are TGTGCCAGCAGCTGGTATATCCGGGGAAACACCGGGGAGCTGTTTTTT. It translates to CASSWYIRGNTGELFF.

J is TRBJ1-2 and V is TRBV19, with D perhaps matching TRBD1 (5 bases). Trimming took off 8 bases at V and 3 bases at J, with 13 bases between the two ends. This CDR3 region has 13 residues. CDR1 and CDR2 from the germline V gene are LNHDA and SQIVND (reference sequence). CDR3 DNA: TGTGCCAGTGAGACTCGGGGCTACTATGGCTACACCTTC. Its translation is CASETRGYYGYTF.